This T cell receptor (beta chain) was captured by sequencing in a study of T cell changes during pregnancy in multiple sclerosis. CDR1 is PRHDT and CDR2 is FYEKMQ in the germline V gene (reference sequence). This CDR3 comprises 16 residues. V lost 5 bases and J lost 1; bases outside the gene matches: 10. Profiling relied on immunoSEQ multiplex PCR, and the TCRdb table lists in-frame clones only, not all of them. The table includes about 80,000 clones, more than 90% detected once. The rearrangement joins TRBV13 to TRBJ1-1; 7 positions agree with TRBD1. Source: CD4+ T cells from peripheral blood mononuclear cells, taken before pregnancy. The receptor was derived from a female donor with multiple sclerosis, enrolled in a pregnancy study. Written as DNA, the CDR3 is TGTGCCAGCAGCCTCCGGACAGGCTGGGGGAACACTGAAGCTTTCTTT. It translates to CASSLRTGWGNTEAFF.